Below are 9 T cell receptor beta chains sequenced from a single sample in a study of T-cell reconstitution after alpha-beta-depleted transplantation in children. TCRbeta library construction was performed incorporating unique molecular identifiers. TCRdb reprocessed the PCR reads with MiXCR, giving one entry per CDR3 protein. The sample holds over 400,000 distinct CDR3 sequences, about 45% seen once. Sequencing used PBMCs, obtained before TCRalphabeta/CD19-depleted stem cell transplant. The origin of the receptors is a girl aged 2 to 10 with aplastic anemia, due to receive a stem cell transplant.

This clonotype has more than one count but fewer than ten. The DNA of the CDR3 is TGTGCCAGCAGCCCGCTGGAGGGACCAGCCAAAAACATTCAGTACTTC. Translated, it gives CASSPLEGPAKNIQYF. The chain couples TRBV11-2 to TRBJ2-4, with D tentatively TRBD2 (6 bases). The CDR3 totals 16 residues. Trimming left V 5 bases short and J 0 bases short, with 14 bases between. CDR1 SGHAT and CDR2 FQNNGV come from the germline V gene.

This clonotype was observed a handful of times. The chain employs TRBV29-1 and TRBJ2-1; 7 bases line up with TRBD2. J gave up 9 bases and V 3 bases, and 11 bases lay outside the gene matches. The CDR3 runs 14 residues. Germline values: CDR1 SQVTM, CDR2 ANQGSEA. The CDR3, as DNA: TGCAGCGTTGATGGGGGGAGGGCCTTAGGTGAGCAGTTCTTC. Protein: CSVDGGRALGEQFF.

The chain is built from TRBV3-1 and TRBJ1-3; tentative D call: TRBD1 (5 bases). This CDR3 spans 16 amino acids. Germline V gene lookup returns CDR1 LGHDT and CDR2 YNNKEL (reference sequence). The V end was cut by 0 bases, the J end by 1 base, with 10 bases between. This chain's CDR3 is CASSQEAGSSGNTIYF. CDR3 in DNA: TGTGCCAGCAGCCAAGAGGCAGGGTCATCTGGAAACACCATATATTTT.

The chain employs TRBV20-1 and TRBJ1-1, with unresolved D. V lost 5 bases and J 0 bases, leaving 10 bases between the germline ends. This CDR3 comprises 13 residues. Germline CDR1 and CDR2: DFQATT and SNEGSKA (reference sequence). The CDR3 region is CSASRSMNTEAFF. CDR3 bases: TGCAGTGCTTCACGGTCAATGAACACTGAAGCTTTCTTT.

This clonotype came up many times. J is TRBJ2-5 and V is TRBV4-2; maybe TRBD2 (6 bases). The CDR3 extends over 18 amino acids. Germline CDR1 is LGHNA and CDR2 is YNFKEQ. V was pared by 2 bases and J by 3 bases, with 22 bases between. The CDR3 DNA follows: TGTGCCAGCAGCCAAAGGCGACTAGAACCTTCGCGGGAAGAGACCCAGTACTTC. It specifies CASSQRRLEPSREETQYF.

This clonotype was seen ten or more times. The gene calls are TRBV5-1 and TRBJ2-1; 7 bases agree with TRBD2. The CDR3 sequence is 15 residues long. The germline V gene encodes CDR1 SGHRS and CDR2 YFSETQ. The J segment lost 1 base and the V segment lost 1 base, leaving 2 bases of the junction unmatched. This CDR3 reads CASSLLAESYNEQFF. The CDR3 DNA reads as TGCGCCAGCAGCTTGCTAGCGGAATCCTACAATGAGCAGTTCTTC.

To note about this clonotype: The junction shows a germline mismatch at one end, possibly a read error. This rearrangement joins TRBV29-1 to TRBJ2-1; 7 nucleotides align to TRBD1. The CDR3 has 14 amino acids. Germline V gene data show CDR1 as SQVTM and CDR2 as ANQGSEA. CDR3 in DNA: TGCAGCGTTGAAGGACAGGGCGCCTACAATGTGCAGTTCTTC. Amino acid sequence: CSVEGQGAYNVQFF.

The chain couples TRBV2 to TRBJ2-1, with 11 bases that match TRBD2. The CDR3 sequence is 16 residues long. V lost 6 bases and J lost 4; bases outside the gene matches: 8. Germline assignment: CDR1 SNHLY and CDR2 FYNNEI. The CDR3 bases are TGTGCCAGCAGCGGAGGACTAGCGGGCCGTTACAATGAGCAGTTCTTC. Translated: CASSGGLAGRYNEQFF. The full variable domain, in which reference TRBV2 and TRBJ2-1 provide the parts outside the CDR3, is EPEVTQTPSHQVTQMGQEVILRCVPISNHLYFYWYRQILGQKVEFLVSFYNNEISEKSEIFDDQFSVERPDGSNFTLKIRSTKLEDSAMYFCASSGGLAGRYNEQFFGPGTRLTVL.

Many counts were recorded for this clonotype. V is TRBV29-1 and J is TRBJ2-1, with 8 bases lining up with TRBD2. CDR1 and CDR2 (germline): SQVTM, ANQGSEA. V gave up 7 bases and J gave up 0 bases; unmatched junction bases: 5. The CDR3 is made up of 14 amino acids. CDR3 in DNA: TGCAGCGCCTTAGCGGGACCCTCCTACAATGAGCAGTTCTTC. Translated: CSALAGPSYNEQFF.